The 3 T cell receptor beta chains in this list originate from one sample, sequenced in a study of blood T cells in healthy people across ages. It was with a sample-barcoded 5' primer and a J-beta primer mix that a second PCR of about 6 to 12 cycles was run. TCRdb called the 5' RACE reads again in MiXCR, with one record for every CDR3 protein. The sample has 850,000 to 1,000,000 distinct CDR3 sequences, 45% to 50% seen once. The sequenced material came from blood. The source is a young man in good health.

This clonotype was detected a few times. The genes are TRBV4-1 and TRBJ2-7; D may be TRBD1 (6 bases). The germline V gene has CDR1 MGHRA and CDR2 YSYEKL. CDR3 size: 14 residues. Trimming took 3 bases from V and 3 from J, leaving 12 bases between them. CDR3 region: CASSHLQGSYEQYF. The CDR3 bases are TGCGCCAGCAGCCACCTGCAGGGGAGCTACGAGCAGTACTTC.

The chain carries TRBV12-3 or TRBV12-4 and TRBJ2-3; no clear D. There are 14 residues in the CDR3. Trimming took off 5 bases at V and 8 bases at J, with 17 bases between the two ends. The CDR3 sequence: CASSPPSVAGTQYF. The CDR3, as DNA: TGTGCCAGCAGTCCCCCTTCGGTGGCTGGTACGCAGTATTTT.

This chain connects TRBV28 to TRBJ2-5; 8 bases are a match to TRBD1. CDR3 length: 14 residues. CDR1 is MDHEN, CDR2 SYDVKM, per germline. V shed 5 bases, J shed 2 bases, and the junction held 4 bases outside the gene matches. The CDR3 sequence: CASSPDRDQETQYF. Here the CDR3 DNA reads TGTGCCAGCAGTCCGGACAGGGATCAAGAGACCCAGTACTTC.